This entry features one T cell receptor beta chain sequence. The sample comes from a study of blood T cell repertoires in COVID-19. Authors' data handling: Using reference gene primer amplification, nucleated cell counts were estimated. Sequencing was performed with immunoSEQ multiplex PCR; in TCRdb, only in-frame clones are kept and a portion is missing. V, J and clone size are those of that table, while D and trimming were read from the DNA. The sample gives some 180,000 clones, around 85% of which show up once; about 6.3% is in the top ten. Participants came from roughly 23 US areas, aged roughly 18 to 100 years. Symptom resolution, clearance, or two negative PCRs marked the recovered donors of Cohort 3. V gave up 0 bases and J gave up 3 bases; unmatched junction bases: 18. CDR3 length: 21 amino acids. Per the germline V gene, CDR1 is LNHDA and CDR2 is SQIVND (reference sequence).

The specimen sequenced was PBMCs or T cells enriched from blood (not recorded which). The TCR was taken from a man aged 35 to 55 who had recovered from COVID-19. The chain combines TRBV19 with TRBJ1-5; 9 positions agree with TRBD1. Here the CDR3 reads CASSIDFARGQGKENNQPQHF. The CDR3 DNA is TGTGCCAGTAGTATAGACTTCGCAAGGGGACAGGGAAAAGAGAACAATCAGCCCCAGCATTTT.